Below are 11 T cell receptor beta chains sequenced from a single sample in a study of lymphopenia after photon versus proton radiotherapy. Method: immunoSEQ multiplex PCR; TCRdb's copy keeps in-frame clones and lacks some. The sample holds about 60,000 clones, about 88% seen once. The sample was peripheral blood, taken from a patient treated with proton-based radiotherapy. These receptors were collected from a man aged 60-69 years with pancreatic cancer.

V is TRBV15 and J is TRBJ2-1; the match to TRBD1 covers 8 bases. Trimming cost V 8 bases and J 7 bases; bases outside gene matches: 13. Germline V CDR1 and CDR2: LNHNV, YYDKDF (reference sequence). This CDR3 spans 15 amino acids. CDR3 residues: CATEAGQGARNEQFF. CDR3 DNA sequence: TGTGCCACCGAGGCGGGGCAGGGGGCGAGGAATGAGCAGTTCTTC.

This clone was recorded only once. V and J are TRBV5-1 and TRBJ2-7, with 7 bases matching TRBD2. The V and J ends lost 3 bases and 7 bases, in that order; junction bases with no gene match: 16. This CDR3 contains 16 residues. Germline values: CDR1 SGHRS, CDR2 YFSETQ. CDR3 residues: CASSYYSVAGQAEQYF. DNA of the CDR3: TGCGCCAGCAGCTACTACTCGGTAGCGGGCCAGGCGGAGCAGTACTTC.

DNA for the CDR3: TGTGCCTGGGGGGACAAGGCCATTGGGAACTATGGCTACACCTTC. Encoded protein: CAWGDKAIGNYGYTF. The chain couples TRBV30 to TRBJ1-2; a possible D gene is TRBD1 (6 bases). With 5 bases removed from V and 2 bases from J, the gap between germline ends came to 18 bases. From germline, CDR1 is GTSNPN and CDR2 SVGIG (reference sequence). CDR3 length: 15 residues.

This clone was seen just once. This chain joins TRBV18 and TRBJ1-5; a weak D match, TRBD1 (5 bases). This CDR3 comprises 19 residues. Deletions cut 6 bases from V and 2 bases from J, with 26 bases between. The germline V gene encodes CDR1 KGHSH and CDR2 LQKENI. The CDR3 coding sequence is TGTGCCAGCTCCTCGGTCCGGCAGGGAGGTGGGTTTGGCAATCAGCCCCAGCATTTT. Translating gives CASSSVRQGGGFGNQPQHF.

In this sample, this clone turned up a few times. J is TRBJ2-7 and V is TRBV5-1; 12 bases are shared with TRBD2. The J segment lost 9 bases and the V segment lost 3 bases, leaving 10 bases of the junction unmatched. The CDR3 has 15 amino acids. Germline CDR1 and CDR2: SGHRS and YFSETQ. The chain's CDR3 is CASSSELAGGQGQYF. CDR3 DNA sequence: TGCGCCAGCAGCTCGGAGCTAGCGGGAGGGCAGGGGCAGTACTTC.

V is TRBV7-8 and J is TRBJ2-7; 13 bases are shared with TRBD2. CDR1 and CDR2 from the germline V gene are SGHVS and FQNEAQ. The CDR3 sequence is 18 residues long. The junction had 8 bases not matched to a gene; V was cut back by 0 bases and J by 3 bases. The CDR3 DNA reads as TGTGCCAGCAGCTTAGCGCTCCGACTAGCGGGAGGTAACTACGAGCAGTACTTC. Translating it yields CASSLALRLAGGNYEQYF.

This sequence joins TRBV11-2 and TRBJ2-3, with 8 positions matching TRBD2. The CDR3 is 16 residues long. Germline CDR1 and CDR2: SGHAT and FQNNGV. V shed 1 base, J shed 5 bases, and the junction held 8 bases outside the gene matches. The CDR3 DNA sequence: TGTGCCAGCAGCTTAGTGTCACGCGGGGGGCTAGATACGCAGTATTTT. It yields the protein CASSLVSRGGLDTQYF.

The rearrangement uses TRBV6-1 and TRBJ1-6; D perhaps matches TRBD1 (6 bases). CDR3 length equals 13 residues. V lost 8 bases and J 8 bases, leaving 13 bases between the germline ends. CDR1 and CDR2 (germline): MNHNS, SASEGT. The CDR3: CASFRDTDSPLHF. In nucleotides, the CDR3 is TGTGCCAGCTTCCGGGACACAGATTCACCCCTCCACTTT.

This sequence joins TRBV27 and TRBJ2-4; D unresolved. V was pared by 8 bases and J by 3 bases, with 20 bases between. This CDR3 comprises 16 residues. Germline V gives CDR1 MNHEY, CDR2 SMNVEV (reference sequence). The CDR3 protein is CASGPRTSTGKNIQYF. The CDR3 bases are TGTGCCAGCGGCCCTCGGACCAGTACCGGCAAAAACATTCAGTACTTC.

This clone has just a few counts. The DNA for the CDR3 is TGCAGCGGGCTAGCGGGAGTGGACGGTGAGCAGTTCTTC. Its protein is CSGLAGVDGEQFF. This chain uses TRBV29-1 with TRBJ2-1; 10 nucleotides agree with TRBD2. CDR3 length equals 13 residues. The V segment lost 7 bases and the J segment 9 bases; nucleotides outside the gene matches: 9. Germline CDR1 is SQVTM and CDR2 is ANQGSEA.

The chain combines TRBV11-2 with TRBJ2-6, with TRBD1 matching over 7 bases. The junction had 3 bases not matched to a gene; V was cut back by 5 bases and J by 2 bases. The CDR3 has 15 residues. Germline-derived CDR1 and CDR2 are SGHAT and FQNNGV. The CDR3 nucleotides are TGTGCCAGCAGCCCACAGGGGACTGGGGCCAACGTCCTGACTTTC. Translating it yields CASSPQGTGANVLTF.